This TCR beta chain originates from a study of shared clonotypes between healthy human individuals. Germline CDR1 SQVTM, CDR2 ANQGSEA. The CDR3 has 13 residues. V gave up 6 bases and J gave up 3 bases, with 14 bases separating them. Study observations and caveats: Sample collection involved blood only; tissue repertoires are likely different.

Once extracted for a subset, genomic DNA was divided evenly among several immunoSEQ plates. The method was immunoSEQ multiplex PCR; TCRdb's version includes in-frame clones alone and lacks a portion of them. The repertoire holds about 510,000 clones, with nearly 80% as singletons. Recent vaccinations or acute infections were absent in the healthy HIV-negative adult donors. Researchers drew on tens of millions of PBMCs for genomic DNA from unsorted samples. Comment on this clone: As yet, its antigen is unknown.

Sequencing was carried out using PBMCs. The chain links TRBV29-1 to TRBJ2-5; the D gene could be TRBD1 or TRBD2 (5 bases each). The TCR originated in a woman aged 40 to 55 in good health. Some clones in this sample may be carry-over from other donors' samples. CDR3 region: CSVGRDPEETQYF. The CDR3 bases are TGCAGCGTGGGCCGGGACCCTGAAGAGACCCAGTACTTC. Filled out from reference TRBV29-1 and TRBJ2-5, the complete variable domain reads SAVISQKPSRDICQRGTSLTIQCQVDSQVTMMFWYRQQPGQSLTLIATANQGSEATYESGFVIDKFPISRPNLTFSTLTVSNMSPEDSSIYLCSVGRDPEETQYFGPGTRLLVL.